This TCR beta chain was captured by sequencing in a study of radiotherapy plus CTLA-4 blockade in lung cancer. The table came from immunoSEQ multiplex PCR; TCRdb's copy has only in-frame clones and leaves some out. The sample lists about 120,000 clones, 70% to 85% occurring once. This CDR3 contains 13 residues. Germline-derived CDR1 and CDR2 are SGHNT and YYREEE (reference sequence). The V gene lost 7 bases and the J gene lost 2 bases, with 11 bases spanning the gap. This clone was seen a few times. The starting material was peripheral blood, obtained from a patient treated with radiotherapy plus ipilimumab. The sequence came from a human donor with non-small cell lung cancer that progressed on radiotherapy plus ipilimumab. Some clones in this sample may be carry-over from other donors' samples. The chain has TRBV5-4 and TRBJ2-3; D not resolved. In DNA form, the CDR3 reads TGTGCCAGCTCTTTAACCCCCACAGATACGCAGTATTTT. Translating it yields CASSLTPTDTQYF.